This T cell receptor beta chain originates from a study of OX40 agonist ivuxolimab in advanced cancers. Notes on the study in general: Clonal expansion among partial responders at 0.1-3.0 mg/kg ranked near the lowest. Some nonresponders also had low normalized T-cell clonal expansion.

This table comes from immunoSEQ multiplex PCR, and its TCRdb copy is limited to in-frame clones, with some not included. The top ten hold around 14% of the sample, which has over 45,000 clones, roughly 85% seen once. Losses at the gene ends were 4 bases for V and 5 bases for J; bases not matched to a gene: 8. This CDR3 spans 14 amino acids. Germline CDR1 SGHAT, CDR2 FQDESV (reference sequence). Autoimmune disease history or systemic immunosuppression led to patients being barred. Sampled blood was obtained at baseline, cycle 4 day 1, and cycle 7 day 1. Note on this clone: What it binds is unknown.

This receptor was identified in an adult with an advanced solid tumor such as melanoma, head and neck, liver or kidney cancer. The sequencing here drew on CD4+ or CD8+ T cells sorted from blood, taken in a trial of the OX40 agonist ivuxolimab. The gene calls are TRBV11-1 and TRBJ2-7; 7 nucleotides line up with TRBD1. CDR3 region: CASSSSTGHNEQYF. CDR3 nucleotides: TGTGCCAGCAGCTCCTCGACAGGGCACAACGAGCAGTACTTC.